This TCR beta chain derives from a study of blood T cell repertoires in COVID-19. Overall study: COVID-19 samples collected from the United States, Italy and Spain covered acute and convalescent phases. The cDNA or gDNA used as material had been derived from T cells, B-cell-depleted T cells, or PBMCs.

The CDR3 is 16 residues long. V lost 2 bases and J lost 5; bases outside the gene matches: 2. The germline gives CDR1 MNHEY, CDR2 SVGEGT. In the source study's methods: Amplification of reference gene primers provided the estimated nucleated cell counts. TCRdb's copy holds only in-frame clones and misses some; the assay was immunoSEQ multiplex PCR. V, J and clone size derive from that table, while D and trimming were established from the DNA sequence. The data contain more than 75,000 clones, around 80% of them singletons. Sequences were obtained from peripheral blood. J is TRBJ2-2 and V is TRBV6-2 or TRBV6-3; 13 bases line up with TRBD2. The TCR originated in a woman of 80 years or more with active or convalescent COVID-19. CDR3 in amino acids: CASSYVTSGRTGELFF. In DNA, the CDR3 is TGTGCCAGCAGTTACGTGACTAGCGGGAGGACCGGGGAGCTGTTTTTT.